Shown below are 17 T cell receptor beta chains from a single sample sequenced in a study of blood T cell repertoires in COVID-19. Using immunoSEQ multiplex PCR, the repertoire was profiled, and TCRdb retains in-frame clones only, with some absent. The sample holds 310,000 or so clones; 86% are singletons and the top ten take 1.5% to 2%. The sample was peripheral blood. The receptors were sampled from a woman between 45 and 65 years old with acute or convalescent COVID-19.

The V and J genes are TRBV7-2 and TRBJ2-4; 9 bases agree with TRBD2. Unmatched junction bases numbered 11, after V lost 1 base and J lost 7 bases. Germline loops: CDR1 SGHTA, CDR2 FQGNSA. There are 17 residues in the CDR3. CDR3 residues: CASSLVHLAGGANIQYF. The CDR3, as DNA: TGTGCCAGCAGCTTAGTTCATTTGGCGGGAGGGGCGAACATTCAGTACTTC.

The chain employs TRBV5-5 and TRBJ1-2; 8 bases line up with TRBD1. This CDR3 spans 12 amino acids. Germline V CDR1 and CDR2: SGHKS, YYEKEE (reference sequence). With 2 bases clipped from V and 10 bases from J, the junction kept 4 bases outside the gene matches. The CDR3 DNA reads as TGTGCCAGCAGCTTTGGACAGGGAGTCTACACCTTC. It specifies CASSFGQGVYTF.

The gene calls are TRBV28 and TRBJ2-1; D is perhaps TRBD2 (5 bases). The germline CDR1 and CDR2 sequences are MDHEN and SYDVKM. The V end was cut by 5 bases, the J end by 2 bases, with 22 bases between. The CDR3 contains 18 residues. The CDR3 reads CASSRLSIARGTYNEQFF. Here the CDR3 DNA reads TGTGCCAGCAGTAGGCTTTCAATAGCGAGAGGAACCTACAATGAGCAGTTCTTC.

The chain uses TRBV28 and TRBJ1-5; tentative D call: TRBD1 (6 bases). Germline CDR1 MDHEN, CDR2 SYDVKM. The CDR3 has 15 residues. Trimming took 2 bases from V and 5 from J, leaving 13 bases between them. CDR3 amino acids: CASSLGGGAYQPQHF. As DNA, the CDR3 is TGTGCCAGCAGTTTAGGTGGGGGGGCGTATCAGCCCCAGCATTTT.

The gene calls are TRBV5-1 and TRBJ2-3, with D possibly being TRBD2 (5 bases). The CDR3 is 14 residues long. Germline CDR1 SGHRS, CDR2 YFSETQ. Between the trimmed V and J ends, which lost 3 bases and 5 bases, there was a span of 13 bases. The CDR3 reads CASSSGVREDTQYF. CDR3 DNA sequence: TGCGCCAGCAGCTCCGGAGTGAGGGAAGATACGCAGTATTTT.

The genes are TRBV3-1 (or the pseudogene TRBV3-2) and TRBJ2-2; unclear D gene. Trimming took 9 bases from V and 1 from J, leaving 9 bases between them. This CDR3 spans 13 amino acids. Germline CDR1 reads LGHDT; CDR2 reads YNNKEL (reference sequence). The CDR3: CASGRVNTGELFF. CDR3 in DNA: TGTGCCAGTGGCCGGGTGAACACCGGGGAGCTGTTTTTT.

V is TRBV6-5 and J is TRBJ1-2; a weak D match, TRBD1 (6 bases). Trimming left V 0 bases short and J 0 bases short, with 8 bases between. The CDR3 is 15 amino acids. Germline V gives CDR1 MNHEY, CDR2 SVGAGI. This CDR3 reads CASSYSGTPNYGYTF. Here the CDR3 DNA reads TGTGCCAGCAGTTACTCGGGGACACCTAACTATGGCTACACCTTC.

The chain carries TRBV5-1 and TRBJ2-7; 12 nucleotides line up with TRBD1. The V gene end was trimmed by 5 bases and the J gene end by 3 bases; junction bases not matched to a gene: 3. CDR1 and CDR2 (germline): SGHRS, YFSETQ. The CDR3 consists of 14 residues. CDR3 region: CASSGTGGIYEQYF. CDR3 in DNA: TGCGCCAGCAGTGGGACAGGGGGCATCTACGAGCAGTACTTC.

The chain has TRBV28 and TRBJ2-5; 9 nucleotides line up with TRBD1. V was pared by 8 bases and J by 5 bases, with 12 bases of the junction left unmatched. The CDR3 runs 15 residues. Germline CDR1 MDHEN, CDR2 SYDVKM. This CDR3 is CASDWGQGNLETQYF. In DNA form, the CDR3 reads TGTGCCAGCGATTGGGGACAGGGTAATTTGGAGACCCAGTACTTC.

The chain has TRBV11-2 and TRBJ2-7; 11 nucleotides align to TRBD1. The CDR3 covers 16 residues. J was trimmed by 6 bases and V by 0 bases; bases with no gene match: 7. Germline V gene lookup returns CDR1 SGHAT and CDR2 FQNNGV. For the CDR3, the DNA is TGTGCCAGCAGCTTAGAGTTCACCGGGACAGGGGGCGAGCAGTACTTC. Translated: CASSLEFTGTGGEQYF.

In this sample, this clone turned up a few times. CDR3 region: CASSLAELAKNIQYF. The CDR3 nucleotides are TGTGCCAGCAGTTTAGCGGAGCTAGCCAAAAACATTCAGTACTTC. The V gene is TRBV28, the J gene TRBJ2-4, with D hard to call. This CDR3 comprises 15 residues. Trimming removed 2 bases at V and 0 bases at J, with 8 bases between. Germline CDR1 is MDHEN and CDR2 is SYDVKM.

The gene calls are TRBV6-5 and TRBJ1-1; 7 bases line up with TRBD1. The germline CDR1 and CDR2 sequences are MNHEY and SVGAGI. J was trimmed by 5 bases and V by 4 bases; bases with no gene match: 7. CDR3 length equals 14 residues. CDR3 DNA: TGTGCCAGCAGTTCGACAGGGCTGGATACTGAAGCTTTCTTT. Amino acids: CASSSTGLDTEAFF.

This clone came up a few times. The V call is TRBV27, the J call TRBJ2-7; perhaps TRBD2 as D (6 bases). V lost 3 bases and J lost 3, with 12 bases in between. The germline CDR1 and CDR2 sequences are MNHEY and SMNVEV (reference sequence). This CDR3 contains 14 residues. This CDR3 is CASSFSGGIYEQYF. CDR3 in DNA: TGTGCCAGCAGTTTTAGCGGCGGGATCTACGAGCAGTACTTC.

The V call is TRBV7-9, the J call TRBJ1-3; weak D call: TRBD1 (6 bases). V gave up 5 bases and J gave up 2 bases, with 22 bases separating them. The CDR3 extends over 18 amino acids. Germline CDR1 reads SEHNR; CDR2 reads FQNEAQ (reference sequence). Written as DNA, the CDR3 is TGTGCCAGCAGCGGTACAAATCTTGGGGGCGACGCTGGAAACACCATATATTTT. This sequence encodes CASSGTNLGGDAGNTIYF. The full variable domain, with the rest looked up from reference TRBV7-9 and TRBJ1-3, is DTGVSQNPRHKITKRGQNVTFRCDPISEHNRLYWYRQTLGQGPEFLTYFQNEAQLEKSRLLSDRFSAERPKGSFSTLEIQRTEQGDSAMYLCASSGTNLGGDAGNTIYFGEGSWLTVV.

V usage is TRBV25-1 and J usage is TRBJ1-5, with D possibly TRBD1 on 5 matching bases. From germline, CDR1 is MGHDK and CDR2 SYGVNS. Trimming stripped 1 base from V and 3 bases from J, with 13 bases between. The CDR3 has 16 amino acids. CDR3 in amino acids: CASSESGHLPNQPQHF. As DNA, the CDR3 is TGTGCCAGCAGTGAATCCGGACACCTCCCCAATCAGCCCCAGCATTTT. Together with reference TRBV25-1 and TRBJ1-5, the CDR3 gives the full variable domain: EADIYQTPRYLVIGTGKKITLECSQTMGHDKMYWYQQDPGMELHLIHYSYGVNSTEKGDLSSESTVSRIRTEHFPLTLESARPSHTSQYLCASSESGHLPNQPQHFGDGTRLSIL.

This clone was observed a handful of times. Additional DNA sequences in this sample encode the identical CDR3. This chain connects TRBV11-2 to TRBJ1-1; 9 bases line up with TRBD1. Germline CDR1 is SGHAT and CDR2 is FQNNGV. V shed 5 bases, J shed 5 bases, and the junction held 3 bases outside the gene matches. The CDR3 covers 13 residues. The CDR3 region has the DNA TGTGCCAGCAGCCCAGACAGGGGGACTGAAGCTTTCTTT. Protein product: CASSPDRGTEAFF.

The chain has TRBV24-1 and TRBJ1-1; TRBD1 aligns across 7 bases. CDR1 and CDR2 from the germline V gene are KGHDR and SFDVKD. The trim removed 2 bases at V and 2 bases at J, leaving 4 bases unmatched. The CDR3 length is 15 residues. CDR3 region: CATSDSRTGNTEAFF. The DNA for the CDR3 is TGTGCCACCAGTGATTCCCGGACAGGCAACACTGAAGCTTTCTTT.